The rows below give T cell receptor beta chains drawn from one sample of a study of T cell changes during pregnancy in multiple sclerosis. The data were produced by immunoSEQ multiplex PCR, yet TCRdb's version contains in-frame clones alone and is incomplete. The top ten hold approximately 0.92% of the sample, which has over 35,000 clones, around 90% seen once. The material sequenced was CD4+ T cells from peripheral blood mononuclear cells, taken after pregnancy. The receptors originated from a female donor with multiple sclerosis, enrolled in a pregnancy study. CDR3s include the opening cysteine and the closing phenylalanine or tryptophan.

CASSIRGGSSGTEAFF,16,TRBV19
CASSRGSSGAYEQYF,15,TRBV5-4
CASMEGPFDEQYF,13,TRBV6-5
CSVEDRDSQLFF,12,TRBV29-1
CASSLSGGKPQHF,13,TRBV7-2
CASNDQQGSNSPLHF,15,TRBV6-6
CASSFYLVSEQYF,13,TRBV7-2
CASSSPPLYVGGLHRDTQYF,20,TRBV5-8
CATSRTGLVGNTIYF,15,TRBV19
CASSEQDITEAFF,13,TRBV6-1
CAWSVGRSSYNSPLHF,16,TRBV30
CASSNGLDSTLPYEQYF,17,TRBV28
CASSGRGSYEQYF,13,TRBV9
CASSEWVRRDYGYTF,15,TRBV6-1